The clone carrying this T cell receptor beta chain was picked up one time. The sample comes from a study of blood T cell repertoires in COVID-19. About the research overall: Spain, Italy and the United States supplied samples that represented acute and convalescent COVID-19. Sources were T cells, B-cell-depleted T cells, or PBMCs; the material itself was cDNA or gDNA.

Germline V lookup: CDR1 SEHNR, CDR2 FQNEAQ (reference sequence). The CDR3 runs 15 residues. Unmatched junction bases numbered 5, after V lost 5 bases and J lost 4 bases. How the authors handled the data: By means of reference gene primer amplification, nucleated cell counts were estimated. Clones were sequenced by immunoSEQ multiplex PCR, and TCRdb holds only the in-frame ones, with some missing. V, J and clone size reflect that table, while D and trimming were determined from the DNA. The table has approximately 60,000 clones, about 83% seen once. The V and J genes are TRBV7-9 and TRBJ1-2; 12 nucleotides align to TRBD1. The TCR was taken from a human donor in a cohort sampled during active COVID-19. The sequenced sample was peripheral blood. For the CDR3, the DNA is TGTGCCAGCAGCCAGGGACAGGGGGCTAGCTATGGCTACACCTTC. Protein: CASSQGQGASYGYTF.